The clone carrying this T cell receptor (beta chain) was seen many times. This specimen comes from a study of T cells in Graves' hyperthyroidism and ophthalmopathy. Amplification yielded TCR beta CDR3 regions, with RNA transcripts as the source. First-round RT-PCR of the TCR CDR3 relied on the HTBI primer set. Using its own MiXCR run on the multiplex PCR reads, TCRdb lists one record per CDR3 protein. The sample comprises roughly 840,000 distinct CDR3 sequences, over 35% of which are singletons, and over 8% rests with the top ten. CDR3 size: 15 residues. J gave up 0 bases and V 4 bases, and 5 bases lay outside the gene matches. Germline V gene sequence: CDR1 LNHNV, CDR2 YYDKDF (reference sequence). Over 18 months, lack of ophthalmopathy progression marked Graves' hyperthyroidism as stable.

This TCR was sampled from a young man with Graves' hyperthyroidism. Sequencing was carried out using blood. The chain employs TRBV15 and TRBJ1-2; 7 bases align to TRBD1. CDR3 region: CATSTSGTANYGYTF. DNA of the CDR3: TGTGCCACCAGCACATCCGGGACAGCTAACTATGGCTACACCTTC.